The 16 T cell receptor beta chains listed next were all sequenced from one sample in a study of low-dose radiotherapy and immunotherapy resistance in tumors. Time point meaning: after trial treatment. The treatment is: LDRT plus nivolumab, ipilimumab, low-dose cyclophosphamide and aspirin (RACIN trial). cDNA synthesis used a TRAV/TRBV-specific primer set for both chains. PCR amplification of the TCRs was performed with Phusion for about 20 PCR cycles, and it relied on a constant-region primer together with a V-primer adapter. Using its own MiXCR run on the reads, TCRdb lists one record per CDR3 protein. The sample holds about 58,000 distinct CDR3 sequences; under 30% are singletons and the top ten take less than 7.5%. Source: PBMCs, taken after low-dose radiotherapy plus immunotherapy. These receptor sequences come from a male donor with prostate cancer.

This clonotype has a count of ten or more. This sequence joins TRBV24-1 and TRBJ2-1; 7 positions agree with TRBD2. The CDR3 contains 14 residues. J lost 0 bases, V lost 6 bases, and 1 base had no gene match. The V gene's germline CDR1 is KGHDR and CDR2 SFDVKD. The CDR3 nucleotides read TGTGCCACCAGTAGCGGGGTCTCCTACAATGAGCAGTTCTTC. It encodes CATSSGVSYNEQFF.

This clonotype appeared many times. The chain has TRBV20-1 and TRBJ2-1, with 12 positions matching TRBD2. Germline values: CDR1 DFQATT, CDR2 SNEGSKA (reference sequence). With 5 bases clipped from V and 2 bases from J, the junction kept 16 bases outside the gene matches. CDR3 size: 19 residues. The CDR3 sequence: CSAPAKVGLAGRPYNEQFF. DNA for the CDR3: TGCAGTGCTCCCGCTAAAGTCGGACTAGCGGGACGCCCCTACAATGAGCAGTTCTTC.

Many counts were recorded for this clonotype. V and J are TRBV6-2 or TRBV6-3 and TRBJ2-3; 8 bases match TRBD2. The V segment lost 6 bases and the J segment 6 bases; nucleotides outside the gene matches: 8. This CDR3 comprises 14 residues. The germline V gene has CDR1 MNHEY and CDR2 SVGEGT. The CDR3 loop reads CASSLGLAGDTQYF. In nucleotides, the CDR3 is TGTGCCAGCAGCCTCGGACTAGCAGGGGATACGCAGTATTTT.

This clonotype was recorded many times. The chain employs TRBV20-1 and TRBJ1-5; 10 nucleotides line up with TRBD1. J gave up 7 bases and V 2 bases, and 5 bases lay outside the gene matches. Germline assignment: CDR1 DFQATT and CDR2 SNEGSKA (reference sequence). The length of the CDR3 is 14 residues. CDR3 bases: TGCAGTGCTAGAAGGGGGACAGGGGAGCAGCCCCAGCATTTT. Its protein is CSARRGTGEQPQHF.

This clonotype was seen repeatedly, ten times or more. The V gene is TRBV20-1, the J gene TRBJ2-1, with 8 nucleotides matching TRBD2. Germline loops: CDR1 DFQATT, CDR2 SNEGSKA (reference sequence). This CDR3 contains 14 residues. The trim removed 1 base at V and 8 bases at J, leaving 7 bases unmatched. The DNA for the CDR3 is TGCAGTGCTAGAGTAGCGGGGACGTACTATGAGCAGTTCTTC. Its translation is CSARVAGTYYEQFF.

This clonotype was found many times. The chain employs TRBV20-1 and TRBJ1-6; D call uncertain. The CDR3 spans 16 residues. Trimming took off 3 bases at V and 5 bases at J, with 17 bases between the two ends. Per germline, CDR1 DFQATT and CDR2 SNEGSKA (reference sequence). CDR3 loop: CSARDGGRPNNSPLHF. In DNA, the CDR3 is TGCAGTGCTAGGGACGGAGGAAGGCCTAATAATTCACCCCTCCACTTT.

This clonotype came up many times. CDR3 sequence reads: CASGPGGNQPQHF. CDR3 coding DNA: TGTGCTAGTGGTCCCGGGGGCAATCAGCCCCAGCATTTT. The genes are TRBV12-5 and TRBJ1-5, with unresolved D. The CDR3 is made up of 13 amino acids. Germline V lookup: CDR1 LGHNT, CDR2 FRNRAP. Between the trimmed V and J ends, which lost 5 bases and 2 bases, there was a span of 7 bases.

Many counts were recorded for this clonotype. V gene TRBV5-1 combines with J gene TRBJ2-5; perhaps TRBD2 as D (6 bases). This CDR3 contains 17 residues. Between the trimmed V and J ends, which lost 2 bases and 1 base, there was a span of 18 bases. The germline V gene encodes CDR1 SGHRS and CDR2 YFSETQ. CDR3 DNA: TGCGCCAGCAGCTTCGTCTTGAGAATGGAGGGCCAAGAGACCCAGTACTTC. Protein: CASSFVLRMEGQETQYF.

This clonotype was observed at least ten times. The chain is built from TRBV9 and TRBJ1-2; TRBD1 might be the D (5 bases). Per the germline V gene, CDR1 is SGDLS and CDR2 is YYNGEE. CDR3 length: 15 amino acids. Between the trimmed V and J ends, which lost 0 bases and 5 bases, there was a span of 14 bases. The CDR3 sequence is CASSVGGFGGYGYTF. Here the CDR3 DNA reads TGTGCCAGCAGCGTAGGAGGTTTTGGGGGATATGGCTACACCTTC.

This clonotype was recorded at least ten times. The gene calls are TRBV29-1 and TRBJ2-5; TRBD2 matches 9 bases. Germline loops: CDR1 SQVTM, CDR2 ANQGSEA. The CDR3 length is 13 residues. Trimming cost V 3 bases and J 2 bases; bases outside gene matches: 1. The CDR3 region is CSVDLAGQETQYF. The DNA of the CDR3 is TGCAGCGTTGACCTAGCGGGGCAAGAGACCCAGTACTTC.

This clonotype showed up many times. A junction end diverges from the germline sequence, so it may reflect a read error. The chain uses TRBV4-1 and TRBJ2-7, with D possibly TRBD2 on 6 matching bases. The CDR3 extends over 17 amino acids. From germline, CDR1 is MGHRA and CDR2 YSYEKL. The CDR3 DNA is TGTGCCAGCAGCCACCAAATTGGCGGGGCCTATCACGACGAGCAGTACTTC. It yields the protein CASSHQIGGAYHDEQYF.

This clonotype was counted at least ten times. The chain joins TRBV7-2 to TRBJ2-5; 7 bases map to TRBD1. V trimming: 1 base; J trimming: 2 bases; junction bases outside the gene matches: 4. The CDR3 spans 15 residues. Per the germline V gene, CDR1 is SGHTA and CDR2 is FQGNSA. CDR3 in DNA: TGTGCCAGCAGCTTAGGGGGGACAGCACAAGAGACCCAGTACTTC. Amino acids: CASSLGGTAQETQYF.

This clonotype showed up many times. This chain uses TRBV7-3 with TRBJ2-1; D may be TRBD2 (6 bases). The CDR3 contains 15 residues. The germline gives CDR1 SGHTA, CDR2 FQGTGA. The germline V and J ends were trimmed by 5 bases and 4 bases, with 15 bases remaining between them. CDR3 in amino acids: CASSPSRDLYNEQFF. The CDR3 DNA reads TGTGCCAGCAGCCCGAGCCGGGACTTGTACAATGAGCAGTTCTTC. The variable domain in full, with the rest retrieved from reference TRBV7-3 and TRBJ2-1, is GAGVSQTPSNKVTEKGKYVELRCDPISGHTALYWYRQSLGQGPEFLIYFQGTGAADDSGLPNDRFFAVRPEGSVSTLKIQRTERGDSAVYLCASSPSRDLYNEQFFGPGTRLTVL.

The chain is built from TRBV19 and TRBJ2-7; D is undetermined. From germline, CDR1 is LNHDA and CDR2 SQIVND (reference sequence). V was pared by 3 bases and J by 3 bases, with 9 bases between. This CDR3 has 13 residues. The CDR3 protein is CASSMGYRYEQYF. The CDR3 coding sequence is TGTGCCAGTAGTATGGGTTACCGCTACGAGCAGTACTTC.

This clonotype has a count of ten or more. The chain uses TRBV19 and TRBJ2-1, with D possibly matching TRBD2 (6 bases). Germline values: CDR1 LNHDA, CDR2 SQIVND (reference sequence). Trimming stripped 1 base from V and 6 bases from J, with 7 bases between. The CDR3 runs to 13 residues. This CDR3 is CASSIAGANEQFF. DNA of the CDR3: TGTGCCAGTAGTATAGCGGGAGCCAATGAGCAGTTCTTC.

This clonotype was counted at least ten times. V gene TRBV7-3 combines with J gene TRBJ2-1; TRBD2 aligns across 12 bases. Germline-derived CDR1 and CDR2 are SGHTA and FQGTGA. V lost 6 bases and J lost 6; bases outside the gene matches: 3. This CDR3 has 14 amino acids. For the CDR3, the DNA is TGTGCCAGCAGGCTAGCGGGGGGGACCAATGAGCAGTTCTTC. Protein product: CASRLAGGTNEQFF.